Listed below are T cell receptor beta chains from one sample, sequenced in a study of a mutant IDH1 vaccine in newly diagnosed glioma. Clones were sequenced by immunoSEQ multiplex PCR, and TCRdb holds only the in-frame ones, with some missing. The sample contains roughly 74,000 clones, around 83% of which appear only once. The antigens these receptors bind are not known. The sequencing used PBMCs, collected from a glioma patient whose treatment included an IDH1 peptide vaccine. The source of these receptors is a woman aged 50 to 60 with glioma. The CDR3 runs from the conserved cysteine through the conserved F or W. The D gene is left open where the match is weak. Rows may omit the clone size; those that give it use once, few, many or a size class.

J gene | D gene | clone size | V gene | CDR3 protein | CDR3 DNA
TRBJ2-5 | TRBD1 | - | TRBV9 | CASSSRTGGETQYF | TGTGCCAGCAGCTCCAGGACAGGTGGAGAGACCCAGTACTTC
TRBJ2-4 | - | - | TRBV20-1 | CSRVAGDIQYF | TGCTCCCGGGTGGCCGGAGACATTCAGTACTTC
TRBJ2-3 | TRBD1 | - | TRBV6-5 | CASSLDRADTQYF | TGTGCCAGCAGTTTGGACAGGGCCGATACGCAGTATTTT
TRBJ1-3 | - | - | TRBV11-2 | CASSFSGNTIYF | TGTGCCAGCAGCTTTAGTGGAAACACCATATATTTT
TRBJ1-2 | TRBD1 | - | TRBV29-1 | CSVQTGGGNYGYTF | TGCAGCGTTCAGACAGGGGGTGGAAACTATGGCTACACCTTC
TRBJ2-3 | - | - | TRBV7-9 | CASSLAGGRTDTQYF | TGTGCCAGCAGCTTGGCCGGAGGTAGGACAGATACGCAGTATTTT
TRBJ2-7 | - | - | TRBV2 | CASSEYTRRQYF | TGTGCCAGCAGTGAATACACCCGGAGGCAGTACTTC
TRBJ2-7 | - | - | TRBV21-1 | CASSKAPRTYEQYF | TGTGCCAGCAGCAAAGCGCCACGCACCTACGAGCAGTACTTC
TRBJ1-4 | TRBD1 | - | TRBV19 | CASSMVGSQGAPEKLFF | TGTGCCAGTAGTATGGTGGGGTCACAGGGGGCGCCTGAAAAACTGTTTTTT
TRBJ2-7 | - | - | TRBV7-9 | CASGPPEGGVGYEQYF | TGTGCCAGCGGACCTCCGGAAGGGGGAGTGGGCTACGAGCAGTACTTC
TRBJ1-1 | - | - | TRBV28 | CASARRRGAFF | TGTGCCAGCGCCCGCCGTCGCGGGGCTTTCTTT
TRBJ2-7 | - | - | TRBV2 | CASKGYEQYF | TGTGCCAGCAAAGGCTACGAGCAGTACTTC
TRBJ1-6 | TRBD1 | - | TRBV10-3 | CAIRAGTGGINSPLHF | TGTGCCATCAGGGCCGGGACAGGGGGTATCAATTCACCCCTCCACTTT
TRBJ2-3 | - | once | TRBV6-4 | CASPRQASTDTQYF | TGTGCCAGCCCCCGACAGGCTAGCACAGATACGCAGTATTTT
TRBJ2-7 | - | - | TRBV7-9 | CASSYWDTLTEQYF | TGTGCCAGCAGCTACTGGGACACCTTAACCGAGCAGTACTTC
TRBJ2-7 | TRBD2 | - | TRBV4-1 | CASSRGTSDYEQYF | TGCGCCAGCAGCCGCGGGACTAGCGACTACGAGCAGTACTTC
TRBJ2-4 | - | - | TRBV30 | CAWSALGGIQYF | TGTGCCTGGAGCGCCCTCGGGGGCATTCAGTACTTC
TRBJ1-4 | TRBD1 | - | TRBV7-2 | CASSLGQGGEKLFF | TGTGCCAGCAGCTTGGGACAGGGAGGTGAAAAACTGTTTTTT
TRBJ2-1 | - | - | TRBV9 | CASSSRPDRNEQFF | TGTGCCAGCAGCTCCCGACCCGATCGGAATGAGCAGTTCTTC